This entry features one TCR beta chain sequence. The sample is drawn from a study of PD-1 blockade in classical Hodgkin lymphoma. Regarding time point: cycle 4 day 1 (C4D1), after six to seven weeks of nivolumab. The patients all showed relapse after autologous stem cell transplantation, while their brentuximab vedotin exposure varied. Data came from immunoSEQ multiplex PCR; TCRdb stores just in-frame clones and leaves some out. The table includes over 50,000 clones, around nine tenths detected once. In germline, CDR1 is SEHNR, CDR2 FQNEAQ (reference sequence). This CDR3 is built from 16 residues. Trimming at V came to 7 bases and at J to 9 bases, leaving 16 bases not matched to a gene.

The V gene is TRBV7-9, the J gene TRBJ2-1, with TRBD2 matching 9 bases. The receptor was isolated from a human donor with classical Hodgkin lymphoma. The specimen comprised peripheral blood mononuclear cells (PBMCs), sampled before the fourth cycle of nivolumab. The CDR3 spells CASTFGGSGGGSEQFF. CDR3 in DNA: TGTGCCAGCACCTTTGGGGGTAGCGGGGGAGGAAGTGAGCAGTTCTTC. Full variable domain (rest looked up from reference TRBV7-9 and TRBJ2-1): DTGVSQNPRHKITKRGQNVTFRCDPISEHNRLYWYRQTLGQGPEFLTYFQNEAQLEKSRLLSDRFSAERPKGSFSTLEIQRTEQGDSAMYLCASTFGGSGGGSEQFFGPGTRLTVL.